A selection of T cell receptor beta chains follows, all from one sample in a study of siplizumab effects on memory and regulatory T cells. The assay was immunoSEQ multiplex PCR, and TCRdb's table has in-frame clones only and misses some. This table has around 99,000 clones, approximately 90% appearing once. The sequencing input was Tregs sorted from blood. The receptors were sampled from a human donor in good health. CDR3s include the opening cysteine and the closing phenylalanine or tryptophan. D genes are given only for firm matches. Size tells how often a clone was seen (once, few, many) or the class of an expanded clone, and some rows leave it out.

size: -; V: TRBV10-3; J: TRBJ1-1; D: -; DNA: TGTGCCATCAGTGATGTAAGGGGGGAGGAAGCTTTCTTT; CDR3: CAISDVRGEEAFF
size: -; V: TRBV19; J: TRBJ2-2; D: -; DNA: TGTGCCAGTATAAGAGAGAACACCGGGGAGCTGTTTTTT; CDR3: CASIRENTGELFF
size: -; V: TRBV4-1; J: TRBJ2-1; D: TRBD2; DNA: TGCGCCAGCAGCCAAGCGGGACTAGCGGACAATGAGCAGTTCTTC; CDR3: CASSQAGLADNEQFF
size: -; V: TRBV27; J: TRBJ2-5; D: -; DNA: TGTGCCAGCAGTTTACGGCTCTGGGAGACCCAGTACTTC; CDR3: CASSLRLWETQYF
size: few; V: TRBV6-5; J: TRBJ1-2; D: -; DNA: TGTGCCAGCAGTTATTCGGAGAATAACTATGGCTACACCTTC; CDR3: CASSYSENNYGYTF
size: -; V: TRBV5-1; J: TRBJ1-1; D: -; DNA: TGCGCCAGCAGCTTGGAGGGCTGGGGGCGGACTGAAGCTTTCTTT; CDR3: CASSLEGWGRTEAFF
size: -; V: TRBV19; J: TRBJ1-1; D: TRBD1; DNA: TGTGCCAGTAGTCCGCGGGACAGCACTGAAGCTTTCTTT; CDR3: CASSPRDSTEAFF
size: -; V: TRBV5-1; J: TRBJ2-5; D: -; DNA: TGCGCCAGCAGCTTATCCTTCGACTCATTCGGGACCCAGTACTTC; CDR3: CASSLSFDSFGTQYF
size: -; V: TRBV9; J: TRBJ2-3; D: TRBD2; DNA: TGTGCCAGCAGCGTAGTGGGACTAGCGGGAGAGGCTAGCACAGATACGCAGTATTTT; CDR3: CASSVVGLAGEASTDTQYF
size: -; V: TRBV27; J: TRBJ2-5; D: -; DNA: TGTGCCAGCAGTAGGGCAGACCAAGAGACCCAGTACTTC; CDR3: CASSRADQETQYF
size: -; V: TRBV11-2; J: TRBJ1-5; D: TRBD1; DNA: TGTGCCAGCAGCTTGGGACAGGGTTTCAATCAGCCCCAGCATTTT; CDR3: CASSLGQGFNQPQHF
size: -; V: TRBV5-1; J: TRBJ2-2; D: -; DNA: TGCGCCAGCAGCGGGAGGGACAGATCCACCGGGGAGCTGTTTTTT; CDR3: CASSGRDRSTGELFF
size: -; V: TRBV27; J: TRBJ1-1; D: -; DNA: TGTGCCAGCAGTTATACGTGGACGGTGGGTGAAGCTTTCTTT; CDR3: CASSYTWTVGEAFF
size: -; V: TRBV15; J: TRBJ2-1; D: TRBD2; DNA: TGTGCCACCAGCAGAGCACTAGCGGACAATGAGCAGTTCTTC; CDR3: CATSRALADNEQFF
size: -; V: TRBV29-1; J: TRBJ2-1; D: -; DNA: TGCAGCGTTGTGGATACTAGTGGGATCTATGAGCAGTTCTTC; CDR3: CSVVDTSGIYEQFF
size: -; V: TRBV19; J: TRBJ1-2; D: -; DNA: TGTGCCAGTAGTCTAGAGGGAGGAAACTATGGCTACACCTTC; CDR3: CASSLEGGNYGYTF
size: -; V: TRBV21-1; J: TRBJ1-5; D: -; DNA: TGTGCCAGCAGCAAAGCTGGCAGTAGCAATCAGCCCCAGCATTTT; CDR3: CASSKAGSSNQPQHF
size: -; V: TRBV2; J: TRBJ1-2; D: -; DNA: TGTGCCAGCAGTGAGGGGACGGCTTATGGCTACACCTTC; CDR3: CASSEGTAYGYTF
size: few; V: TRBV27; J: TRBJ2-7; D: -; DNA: TGTGCCAGCAGTTTAAAGGCCAATCCGGCCTACGAGCAGTACTTC; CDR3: CASSLKANPAYEQYF
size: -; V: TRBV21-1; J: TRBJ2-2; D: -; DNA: TGTGCCAGCAGCAACATCTACGGAGGCACCGGGGAGCTGTTTTTT; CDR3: CASSNIYGGTGELFF
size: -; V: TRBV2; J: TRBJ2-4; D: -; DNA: TGTGCCAGCAGTCGGGGGATCAACATTCAGTACTTC; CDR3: CASSRGINIQYF
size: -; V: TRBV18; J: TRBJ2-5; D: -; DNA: TGTGCCAGCTCACCACTCCAAGAGACCCAGTACTTC; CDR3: CASSPLQETQYF
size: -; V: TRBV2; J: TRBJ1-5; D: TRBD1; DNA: TGTGCCAGCAGCGGGACAGGGGCAGATCAGCCCCAGCATTTT; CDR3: CASSGTGADQPQHF
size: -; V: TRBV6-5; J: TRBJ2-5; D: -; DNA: TGTGCCAGCTCGGGGGGAAACCGAGGGGGGACCCAGTACTTC; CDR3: CASSGGNRGGTQYF
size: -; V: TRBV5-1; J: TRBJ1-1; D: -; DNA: TGCGCCAGCAGCTTTCCGGGACCCTGGAACACTGAAGCTTTCTTT; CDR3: CASSFPGPWNTEAFF
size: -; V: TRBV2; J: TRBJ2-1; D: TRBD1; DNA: TGTGCCAGCAGTGGGGGACAGTTGATGGACGATGAGCAGTTCTTC; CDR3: CASSGGQLMDDEQFF
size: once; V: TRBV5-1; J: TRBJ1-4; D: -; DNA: TGCGCCAGCAGCTTGGCCGGGTCAGTGGCGGCAAAACTGTTTTTT; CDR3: CASSLAGSVAAKLFF